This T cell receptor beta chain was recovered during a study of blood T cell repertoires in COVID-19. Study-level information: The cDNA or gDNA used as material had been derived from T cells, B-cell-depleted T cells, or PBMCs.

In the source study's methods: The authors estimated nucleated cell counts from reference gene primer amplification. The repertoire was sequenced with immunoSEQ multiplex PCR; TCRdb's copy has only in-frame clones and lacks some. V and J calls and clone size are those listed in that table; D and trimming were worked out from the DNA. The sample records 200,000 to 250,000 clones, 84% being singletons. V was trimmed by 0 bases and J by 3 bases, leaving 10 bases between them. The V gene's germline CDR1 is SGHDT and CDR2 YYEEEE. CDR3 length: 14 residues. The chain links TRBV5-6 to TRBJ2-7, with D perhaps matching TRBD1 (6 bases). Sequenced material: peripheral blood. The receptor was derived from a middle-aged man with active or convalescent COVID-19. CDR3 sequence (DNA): TGTGCCAGCAGCTTGGCCGAGGGGGACTACGAGCAGTACGTC. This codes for CASSLAEGDYEQYV.